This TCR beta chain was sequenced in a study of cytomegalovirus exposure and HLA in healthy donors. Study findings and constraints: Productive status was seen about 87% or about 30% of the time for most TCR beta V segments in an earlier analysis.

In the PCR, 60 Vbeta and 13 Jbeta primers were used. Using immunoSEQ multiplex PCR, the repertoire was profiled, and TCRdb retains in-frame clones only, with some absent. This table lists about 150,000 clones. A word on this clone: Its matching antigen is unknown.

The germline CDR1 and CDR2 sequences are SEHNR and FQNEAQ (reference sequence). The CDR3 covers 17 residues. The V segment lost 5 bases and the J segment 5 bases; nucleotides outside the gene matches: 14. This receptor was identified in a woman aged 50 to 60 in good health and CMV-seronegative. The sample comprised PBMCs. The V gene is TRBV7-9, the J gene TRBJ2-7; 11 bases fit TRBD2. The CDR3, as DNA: TGTGCCAGCAGCCCCCCCCGATTTCTAGCGGGAGGTGACGAGCAGTACTTC. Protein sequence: CASSPPRFLAGGDEQYF. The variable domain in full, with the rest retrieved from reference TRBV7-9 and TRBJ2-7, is DTGVSQNPRHKITKRGQNVTFRCDPISEHNRLYWYRQTLGQGPEFLTYFQNEAQLEKSRLLSDRFSAERPKGSFSTLEIQRTEQGDSAMYLCASSPPRFLAGGDEQYFGPGTRLTVT.